The 19 T cell receptor beta chains listed next were all sequenced from one sample in a study of blood T cell repertoires in COVID-19 (dated by TCRdb to 2020 to 2021). To prepare the library, the immunoSEQ multiplex PCR assay was applied. In its TCRdb copy, this immuneACCESS table keeps in-frame sequences only and misses some clones. Where compared with another copy, unresolved V genes explain less than half of these, and the others have no known cause. This sample comprises around 170,000 clones, more than 70% of them detected only once. The top ten hold about 2.6% of the sample. Sequencing was done on a sample of peripheral blood. The receptors derive from a man in his sixties with acute or convalescent COVID-19.

The chain uses TRBV5-1 and TRBJ1-1; D unresolved. This CDR3 spans 14 amino acids. V lost 0 bases and J 6 bases, leaving 12 bases between the germline ends. CDR1 SGHRS and CDR2 YFSETQ come from the germline V gene. The CDR3: CASSLAEGEAEAFF. The DNA of the CDR3 is TGCGCCAGCAGCTTGGCCGAGGGAGAGGCTGAAGCTTTCTTT. The variable domain in full, with the rest retrieved from reference TRBV5-1 and TRBJ1-1, is KAGVTQTPRYLIKTRGQQVTLSCSPISGHRSVSWYQQTPGQGLQFLFEYFSETQRNKGNFPGRFSGRQFSNSRSEMNVSTLELGDSALYLCASSLAEGEAEAFFGQGTRLTVV.

The chain couples TRBV5-1 to TRBJ1-1; D uncertain. This CDR3 comprises 12 residues. Trimming cost V 2 bases and J 6 bases, with 8 bases left between them. Germline assignment: CDR1 SGHRS and CDR2 YFSETQ. The CDR3 protein is CASSLYSSEAFF. As DNA, the CDR3 is TGCGCCAGCAGCTTATACTCCTCTGAAGCTTTCTTT.

In this sample, this clone turned up once. The chain links TRBV19 to TRBJ2-5; TRBD1 is a possible D gene (6 bases). The V end lost 5 bases, the J end lost 1 base, and 17 bases lay between the germline ends. This CDR3 has 16 residues. Germline V gene lookup returns CDR1 LNHDA and CDR2 SQIVND (reference sequence). The chain's CDR3 is CASSPIASRGQETQYF. The CDR3 DNA reads TGTGCCAGTAGTCCCATCGCGTCCAGGGGCCAAGAGACCCAGTACTTC.

CDR3 sequence (DNA): TGCGCCAGCAGCATACAAGGACAGGGGGTGAATTCACCCCTCCACTTT. Protein product: CASSIQGQGVNSPLHF. The V call is TRBV5-1, the J call TRBJ1-6; 10 bases are a match to TRBD1. The germline CDR1 and CDR2 sequences are SGHRS and YFSETQ. CDR3 length equals 16 residues. V was clipped by 4 bases and J by 7 bases; unmatched bases: 8. Based on the CDR3 plus reference TRBV5-1 and TRBJ1-6, the full variable domain is KAGVTQTPRYLIKTRGQQVTLSCSPISGHRSVSWYQQTPGQGLQFLFEYFSETQRNKGNFPGRFSGRQFSNSRSEMNVSTLELGDSALYLCASSIQGQGVNSPLHFGNGTRLTVT.

This chain links TRBV7-9 with TRBJ1-4, with 7 bases identical to TRBD1. Germline-derived CDR1 and CDR2 are SEHNR and FQNEAQ (reference sequence). The junction had 4 bases not matched to a gene; V was cut back by 5 bases and J by 4 bases. This CDR3 region has 14 residues. The DNA of the CDR3 is TGTGCCAGCAGCCCGGGACAGCTTAATGAAAAACTGTTTTTT. Protein: CASSPGQLNEKLFF.

The table lists this clone with a few counts. The V call is TRBV18, the J call TRBJ1-1; D call uncertain. The CDR3 is made up of 15 amino acids. From germline, CDR1 is KGHSH and CDR2 LQKENI. Trimming cost V 1 base and J 0 bases, with 9 bases left between them. CDR3 DNA sequence: TGTGCCAGCTCACCACAAAAAACGGTGAACACTGAAGCTTTCTTT. Residues: CASSPQKTVNTEAFF.

The chain recombines TRBV19 with TRBJ1-2; D is perhaps TRBD1 (6 bases). This CDR3 has 13 residues. The germline V and J ends were trimmed by 7 bases and 2 bases, with 11 bases remaining between them. Germline-derived CDR1 and CDR2 are LNHDA and SQIVND (reference sequence). The CDR3 here is CASTNRENYGYTF. DNA of the CDR3: TGTGCCAGTACTAACAGGGAAAACTATGGCTACACCTTC.

The rearrangement links TRBV7-9 to TRBJ1-1, with TRBD1 as a possible D gene (6 bases). Germline loops: CDR1 SEHNR, CDR2 FQNEAQ (reference sequence). This CDR3 is 12 amino acids long. Trimming removed 2 bases at V and 8 bases at J, with 9 bases between. DNA for the CDR3: TGTGCCAGCAGCTTATTTACAGGGGAAGCTTTCTTT. It specifies CASSLFTGEAFF.

The chain employs TRBV9 and TRBJ2-7; possible D gene TRBD1, 5 bases. Trimming pared 0 bases from V and 5 bases from J, leaving 12 bases between. The germline V gene encodes CDR1 SGDLS and CDR2 YYNGEE. The CDR3 runs 14 residues. CDR3 coding DNA: TGTGCCAGCAGCGTAGGTCCCCTCAGGGACGAGCAGTACTTC. Amino acids: CASSVGPLRDEQYF.

J is TRBJ1-1 and V is TRBV7-9, with 7 bases lining up with TRBD1. The CDR3 is 15 amino acids. Germline lookup yields CDR1 SEHNR and CDR2 FQNEAQ (reference sequence). The junction had 4 bases not matched to a gene; V was cut back by 2 bases and J by 1 base. The CDR3 DNA follows: TGTGCCAGCAGCTTAACAGGGGTGGGGAACACTGAAGCTTTCTTT. This translates into CASSLTGVGNTEAFF.

Only a few counts were recorded for this clone. The J gene is TRBJ2-7, the V gene TRBV11-2; D is unclear. Germline V gene data show CDR1 as SGHAT and CDR2 as FQNNGV. The CDR3 covers 14 residues. Trimming removed 1 base at V and 2 bases at J, with 9 bases between. Written as DNA, the CDR3 is TGTGCCAGCAGCTTAGGTCCGGTGACCTACGAGCAGTACTTC. This codes for CASSLGPVTYEQYF.

This chain connects TRBV5-1 to TRBJ1-4; 8 bases line up with TRBD1. Trimming cost V 1 base and J 6 bases; bases outside gene matches: 8. CDR3 length: 16 residues. The germline V gene encodes CDR1 SGHRS and CDR2 YFSETQ. The CDR3: CASSLIAGTGYEKLFF. CDR3 DNA: TGCGCCAGCAGCTTGATCGCCGGGACAGGTTATGAAAAACTGTTTTTT.

The chain employs TRBV24-1 and TRBJ1-5; unclear D gene. The CDR3 runs to 15 residues. V lost 5 bases, J lost 3 bases, and 13 bases lay in between. Germline V gene lookup returns CDR1 KGHDR and CDR2 SFDVKD. CDR3 sequence reads: CATSALAGSNQPQHF. CDR3 DNA: TGTGCCACCAGTGCCTTGGCAGGATCCAATCAGCCCCAGCATTTT.

This rearrangement joins TRBV19 to TRBJ1-2; D is unclear. Trimming cost V 5 bases and J 5 bases, with 12 bases left between them. This CDR3 contains 13 residues. CDR1 and CDR2 from the germline V gene are LNHDA and SQIVND (reference sequence). The CDR3 region is CASSAGWRYGYTF. DNA of the CDR3: TGTGCCAGTAGTGCCGGGTGGAGGTATGGCTACACCTTC.

V gene TRBV5-1 combines with J gene TRBJ2-2; D perhaps matches TRBD1 (6 bases). CDR1 is SGHRS and CDR2 is YFSETQ in the germline V gene. The V gene lost 7 bases and the J gene lost 3 bases, with 16 bases spanning the gap. The CDR3 consists of 15 residues. CDR3 residues: CASASGTWDTGELFF. DNA for the CDR3: TGCGCCAGCGCTTCCGGGACATGGGACACCGGGGAGCTGTTTTTT.

This chain links TRBV7-9 with TRBJ2-1, with D uncertain. With 5 bases removed from V and 0 bases from J, the gap between germline ends came to 14 bases. The CDR3 consists of 16 residues. CDR1 and CDR2 from the germline V gene are SEHNR and FQNEAQ (reference sequence). CDR3 DNA: TGTGCCAGCAGCCCCCTGGCGGAGAGCTCCTACAATGAGCAGTTCTTC. Translating gives CASSPLAESSYNEQFF. Supplemented by reference TRBV7-9 and TRBJ2-1, the full variable domain reads DTGVSQNPRHKITKRGQNVTFRCDPISEHNRLYWYRQTLGQGPEFLTYFQNEAQLEKSRLLSDRFSAERPKGSFSTLEIQRTEQGDSAMYLCASSPLAESSYNEQFFGPGTRLTVL.

The chain joins TRBV21-1 to TRBJ2-3; the D segment call TRBD2 is taken from the table without a DNA check. TRBV21-1 is termed a pseudogene. The CDR3 covers 18 residues. The CDR3 reads CASSPGIIAGCGTDTQYF. The CDR3 nucleotides are TGTGCCAGCTCACCGGGCATCATAGCGGGGTGTGGCACAGATACGCAGTATTTT.

The chain couples TRBV30 to TRBJ2-2; D is possibly TRBD2 (6 bases). This CDR3 is 16 amino acids long. Germline lookup yields CDR1 GTSNPN and CDR2 SVGIG (reference sequence). V lost 1 base and J lost 6, with 18 bases in between. The CDR3 here is CAWSDPWRGDPGELFF. CDR3 nucleotide sequence: TGTGCCTGGAGTGATCCCTGGCGCGGGGATCCCGGGGAGCTGTTTTTT.

This clone occurred once. The chain has TRBV23-1 and TRBJ2-5; 13 positions agree with TRBD2. TRBV23-1 is flagged as an ORF with uncertain function. This CDR3 comprises 17 residues. V lost 2 bases, J lost 5 bases, and 8 bases stayed unmatched. This CDR3 reads CASSQRTGTSGVETQYF. DNA of the CDR3: TGCGCCAGCAGTCAACGGACCGGGACTAGCGGGGTGGAGACCCAGTACTTC.